What follows are 11 T cell receptor beta chains derived from one specimen sequenced in a study of response to subunit inactivated influenza vaccine. One entry per CDR3 protein results from TCRdb running MiXCR on the RT-PCR reads. The sample yields hundreds of thousands of distinct CDR3 sequences, 14% seen once. Sequences were derived from PBMCs from blood, sampled 14 days before vaccination. These TCRs come from a man aged 45 to 65 who received an inactivated influenza vaccine.

This clonotype was picked up many times. The genes are TRBV20-1 and TRBJ1-2, with TRBD1 as a possible D gene (5 bases). Trimming removed 1 base at V and 4 bases at J, with 13 bases between. Germline CDR1 DFQATT, CDR2 SNEGSKA (reference sequence). This CDR3 contains 14 residues. CDR3 loop: CSARVTDSSYGYTF. Here the CDR3 DNA reads TGCAGTGCTAGAGTTACAGACAGTTCCTATGGCTACACCTTC.

This clonotype was seen more than once but under ten times. The rearrangement links TRBV6-1 to TRBJ1-2; D is perhaps TRBD1 (5 bases). V gave up 10 bases and J gave up 4 bases, with 22 bases separating them. The CDR3 has 15 amino acids. Germline CDR1 MNHNS, CDR2 SASEGT. The CDR3 sequence: CATMIAGWGLYGYTF. Written as DNA, the CDR3 is TGTGCCACCATGATCGCAGGGTGGGGCCTCTATGGCTACACCTTC.

A few counts support this clonotype. This sequence joins TRBV28 and TRBJ2-7, with 10 bases fitting TRBD1. The V gene's germline CDR1 is MDHEN and CDR2 SYDVKM. V shed 4 bases and J 1 base; nucleotides not matched to a gene: 16. This CDR3 has 19 amino acids. The CDR3 nucleotides read TGTGCCAGCAGTTCTAAAGGGACAGGGGCTCCAAGTAGGTCCTACGAGCAGTACTTC. It yields the protein CASSSKGTGAPSRSYEQYF.

This clonotype was observed a few times. This sequence joins TRBV9 and TRBJ2-1, with 7 bases lining up with TRBD2. The V gene end was trimmed by 0 bases and the J gene end by 6 bases; junction bases not matched to a gene: 6. Germline CDR1 reads SGDLS; CDR2 reads YYNGEE. There are 15 residues in the CDR3. This CDR3 reads CASSVALGGGNEQFF. The CDR3 nucleotides are TGTGCCAGCAGCGTAGCCCTCGGCGGGGGCAATGAGCAGTTCTTC.

This clonotype has a count of ten or more. This chain joins TRBV12-3 or TRBV12-4 and TRBJ2-2; perhaps D is TRBD1 or TRBD2 (5 bases each). V lost 5 bases, J lost 5 bases, and 12 bases lay in between. The CDR3 covers 14 residues. DNA of the CDR3: TGTGCCAGCAGTCCCGGGACGAGTACCGGGGAGCTGTTTTTT. This gives the protein CASSPGTSTGELFF.

This clonotype was detected only a few times. The rearrangement uses TRBV4-1 and TRBJ2-3; 14 bases fit TRBD2. Per germline, CDR1 MGHRA and CDR2 YSYEKL. V lost 2 bases, J lost 2 bases, and 9 bases stayed unmatched. The CDR3 runs to 19 residues. The CDR3 loop reads CASSQRPGTSGGYTDTQYF. CDR3 coding DNA: TGCGCCAGCAGCCAACGTCCCGGGACTAGCGGGGGATACACAGATACGCAGTATTTT.

The rearrangement uses TRBV11-2 and TRBJ2-7, with D perhaps matching TRBD1 (10 bases). Germline lookup yields CDR1 SGHAT and CDR2 FQNNGV. V was shortened by 3 bases and J by 3 bases, with 27 bases between the two germline ends. This CDR3 is 19 amino acids long. DNA of the CDR3: TGTGCCAGCAGCTTCGACCGGGACAGGGGTAGCGGGAGAAACTACGAGCAGTACTTC. This encodes CASSFDRDRGSGRNYEQYF.

This clonotype appeared a few times. The chain uses TRBV5-5 and TRBJ2-7; D possibly corresponds to TRBD1 (7 bases). The V and J ends lost 4 bases and 5 bases respectively, with 19 bases between them. The CDR3 totals 15 residues. The germline CDR1 and CDR2 sequences are SGHKS and YYEKEE (reference sequence). CDR3 loop: CASSQGGAGWDEQYF. The CDR3 DNA follows: TGTGCCAGCAGCCAAGGGGGCGCGGGATGGGACGAGCAGTACTTC.

The chain combines TRBV29-1 with TRBJ2-4, with a weak D call TRBD2 (6 bases). V was trimmed by 7 bases and J by 0 bases, leaving 10 bases between them. Looked up from germline, CDR1 is SQVTM and CDR2 is ANQGSEA. The length of the CDR3 is 13 residues. The CDR3 nucleotides read TGCAGCGGGGCGGGACTAGCCAAAAACATTCAGTACTTC. Translated: CSGAGLAKNIQYF. The full variable domain, in which reference TRBV29-1 and TRBJ2-4 provide the parts outside the CDR3, is SAVISQKPSRDICQRGTSLTIQCQVDSQVTMMFWYRQQPGQSLTLIATANQGSEATYESGFVIDKFPISRPNLTFSTLTVSNMSPEDSSIYLCSGAGLAKNIQYFGAGTRLSVL.

This clonotype has a handful of counts. CDR3 bases: TGTGCCAGCAGCCCCTCGGGACTAGCGGGAGATACGCAGTATTTT. This codes for CASSPSGLAGDTQYF. This chain uses TRBV7-2 with TRBJ2-3, with 12 bases that match TRBD2. Germline V gene data show CDR1 as SGHTA and CDR2 as FQGNSA. The ends lost 5 bases at V and 5 bases at J; junction bases unmatched: 5. This CDR3 comprises 15 residues.

Many counts were recorded for this clonotype. J is TRBJ1-1 and V is TRBV6-5, with D hard to call. CDR1 and CDR2 from the germline V gene are MNHEY and SVGAGI. V shed 6 bases and J shed 3 bases, with 20 bases lying between them. This CDR3 contains 16 residues. DNA for the CDR3: TGTGCCAGCAGCTCAAGTGGGTACAGTCGGGACACTGAAGCTTTCTTT. The encoded protein is CASSSSGYSRDTEAFF.